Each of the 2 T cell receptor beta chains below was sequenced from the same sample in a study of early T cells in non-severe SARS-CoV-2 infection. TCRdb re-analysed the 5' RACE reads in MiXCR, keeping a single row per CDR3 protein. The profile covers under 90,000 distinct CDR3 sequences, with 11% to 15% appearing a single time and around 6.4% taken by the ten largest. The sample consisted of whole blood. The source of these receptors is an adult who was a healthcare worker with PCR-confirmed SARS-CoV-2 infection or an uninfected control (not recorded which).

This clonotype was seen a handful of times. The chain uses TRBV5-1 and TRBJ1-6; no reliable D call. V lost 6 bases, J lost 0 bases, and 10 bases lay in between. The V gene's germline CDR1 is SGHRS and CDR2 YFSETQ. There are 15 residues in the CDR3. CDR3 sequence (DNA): TGCGCCAGCAACCCAGACGGCTCCTATAATTCACCCCTCCACTTT. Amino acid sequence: CASNPDGSYNSPLHF.

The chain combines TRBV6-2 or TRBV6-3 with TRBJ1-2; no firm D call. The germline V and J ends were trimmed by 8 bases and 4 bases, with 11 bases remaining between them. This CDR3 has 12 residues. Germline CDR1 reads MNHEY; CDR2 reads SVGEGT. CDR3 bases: TGTGCCAGCTGGACGGTGGCCTATGGCTACACCTTC. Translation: CASWTVAYGYTF.